What follows is one TCR beta chain and its context. The antigen it binds to is not known. Base qualities are not recorded, but no much larger clone differs from it by a single base. These data come from a study of shared T cell receptors in the human thymus (dated by TCRdb to about 2021). About the study as a whole: The study investigated the way shared, self-reactive T-cell receptor alpha chains are produced in the human thymus.

The germline V gene (reference sequence) yields SEHNR for CDR1 and FQNEAQ for CDR2. V is cut back by 2 bases and J by 1 base, with 8 bases in the junction unmatched. The CDR3 numbers 18 residues from cysteine through phenylalanine. The only DNA kept is the CDR3, 54 bases in frame from the first base. The library came from the immunoSEQ multiplex PCR assay. The immuneACCESS repertoire file appears here via TCRdb, limited to in-frame rearrangements. These files lack a portion of the clones; in checked studies, under half of the deficit traces to unresolved V genes, and the cause of the others is not known. The sample table contains about 660,000 clones; only one count was recorded for approximately 90% of them. The top ten constitute around 0.0099% of the sample. These same data were also listed under a study on human thymus T cells. The second study's authors report: Donors were immunologically healthy infants undergoing open corrective cardiac surgery for congenital heart defects in Finland. Thymus tissue was collected as surgical resects that were removed during corrective cardiac surgery. Usage of V and J gene segments appeared to be biased in both the thymic and the peripheral blood repertoires. Highly overlapping thymic TCR repertoires among unrelated individuals were reported in the related research. TCR alpha and beta repertoires from roughly 8 infant thymus samples and four related peripheral blood samples were characterized in the study. Donor ages ranged from about 6 to 244 days, and the cohort comprised five or six male and a couple of female infants. After being mechanically released from the tissue, thymocytes were kept at -70 degrees C in pellets of roughly 10-30 million cells. Genomic DNA was extracted from frozen cell pellets with a QIAsymphony instrument. The immunoSEQ multiplex PCR assay was used to amplify the TCRB and TCRAD loci from a standardized amount of quality-controlled genomic DNA. The amplicons spanned the V(D)J region and were long enough to cover the CDR3 and allow V and J genes to be identified. Through the commercial immunoSEQ service, the amplicons were sequenced on an Illumina platform. Primer bias and sequencing errors were corrected as previously described, and TCRAD and TCRB definitions were based on the IMGT database. Analysis of the repertoires was done with immunoSEQ Analyzer 3.0 and VDJTools and included basic statistics, V/J segment usage, diversity estimates, rarefaction and pairwise overlap. Diversity was estimated using the Chao1, ChaoE, Efron-Thisted, Shannon and inverse Simpson indices, and was also estimated on datasets down-sampled to the size of the smallest sample. Repertoire overlap used strict matching of CDR3 nucleotide sequence, V gene and J gene, with Jaccard-based multidimensional scaling clustering. Thymus samples yielded on average approximately 860,000 unique TCRB clonotypes, compared with around 79,000 from blood samples.

The origin of this receptor is a boy in the first two years of life with a congenital heart defect. Donor details come from another sample of the same person, matched by shared clones. Sample: thymocytes. The rearranged chain carries TRBV7-9 and TRBJ1-1; a stretch of 12 junction bases matches TRBD1. This receptor carries the CDR3 CASSLISGTGGRNTEAFF. In nucleotide form, the sequence is TGTGCCAGCAGCTTAATCAGCGGGACAGGGGGCCGGAACACTGAAGCTTTCTTT.